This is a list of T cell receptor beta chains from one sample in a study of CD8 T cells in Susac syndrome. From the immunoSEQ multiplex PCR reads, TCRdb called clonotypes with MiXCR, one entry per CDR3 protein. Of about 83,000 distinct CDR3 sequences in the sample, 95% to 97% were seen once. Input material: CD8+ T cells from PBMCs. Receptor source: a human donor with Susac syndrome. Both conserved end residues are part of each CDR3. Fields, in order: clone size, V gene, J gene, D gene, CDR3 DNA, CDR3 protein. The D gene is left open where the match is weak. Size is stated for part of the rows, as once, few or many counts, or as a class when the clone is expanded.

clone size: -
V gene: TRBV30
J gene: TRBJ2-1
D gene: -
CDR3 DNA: TGTGCCTGGAGTGTTTCTCCTTTCAATGAGCAGTTCTTC
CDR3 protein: CAWSVSPFNEQFF

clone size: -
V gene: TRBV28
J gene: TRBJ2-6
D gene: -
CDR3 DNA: TGTGCCAGCAGTCAACCTCTTAGCTCTGGGGCCAACGTCCTGACTTTC
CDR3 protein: CASSQPLSSGANVLTF

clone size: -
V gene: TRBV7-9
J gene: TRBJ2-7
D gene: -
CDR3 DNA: TGTGCCAGCAGCCTAGGGGGGACGGGAAGCCGGGGGGAGCAGTACTTC
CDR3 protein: CASSLGGTGSRGEQYF

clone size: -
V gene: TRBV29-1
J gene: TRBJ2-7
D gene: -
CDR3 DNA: TGCAGCGTTGAATCCCAACAGGGCTACGAGCAGTACTTC
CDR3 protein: CSVESQQGYEQYF

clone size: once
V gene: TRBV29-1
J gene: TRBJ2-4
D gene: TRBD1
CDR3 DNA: TGCAGCGGCGGGACAGGGGGCCGTAAAGGAAACATTCAGTACTTC
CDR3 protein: CSGGTGGRKGNIQYF

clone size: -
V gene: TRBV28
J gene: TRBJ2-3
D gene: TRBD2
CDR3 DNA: TGTGCCAGCAGTTCACTTAGCGGGTCGGCAGATACGCAGTATTTT
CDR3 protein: CASSSLSGSADTQYF

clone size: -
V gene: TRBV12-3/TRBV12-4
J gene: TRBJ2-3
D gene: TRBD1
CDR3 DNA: TGTGCCAGCAGTACCGGGGACAGGCCGTTTGTTGATACGCAGTATTTT
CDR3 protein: CASSTGDRPFVDTQYF

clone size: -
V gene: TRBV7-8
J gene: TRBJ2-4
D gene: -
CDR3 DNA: TGTGCCAGCAGAGACAGAGGCGCCAAAAACATTCAGTACTTC
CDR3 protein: CASRDRGAKNIQYF

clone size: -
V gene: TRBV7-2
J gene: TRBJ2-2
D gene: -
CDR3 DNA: TGTGCCAGCAGCTTAGAGGGCCAGATTTACACCGGGGAGCTGTTTTTT
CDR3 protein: CASSLEGQIYTGELFF

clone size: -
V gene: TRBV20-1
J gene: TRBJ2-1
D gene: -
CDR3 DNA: TGCAGTGCTAGCGGGGGTCGACTGGCGGAAGTTTACAATGAGCAGTTCTTC
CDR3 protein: CSASGGRLAEVYNEQFF

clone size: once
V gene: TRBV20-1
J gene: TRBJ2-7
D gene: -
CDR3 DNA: TGCAGTGCTAGAGAGGGGACCTACGAGCAGTACTTC
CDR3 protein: CSAREGTYEQYF

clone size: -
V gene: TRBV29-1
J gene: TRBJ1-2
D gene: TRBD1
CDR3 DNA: TGCAGCGTCCGGACAGGGAACTATGGCTACACCTTC
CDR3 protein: CSVRTGNYGYTF

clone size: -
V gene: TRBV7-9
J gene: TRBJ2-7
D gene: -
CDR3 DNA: TGTGCCAGCCATCAGGGGGGCGACTACGAGCAGTACTTC
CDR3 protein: CASHQGGDYEQYF

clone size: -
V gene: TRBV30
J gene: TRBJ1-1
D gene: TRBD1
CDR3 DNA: TGTGCCTGGAGTCAGGGGGCAGGTGAAGCTTTCTTT
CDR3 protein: CAWSQGAGEAFF